A single sample is the source of the 17 T cell receptor beta chains below, sequenced in a study of blood T cell repertoires in COVID-19. The repertoire was sequenced with immunoSEQ multiplex PCR; TCRdb's copy has only in-frame clones and lacks some. The table has about 160,000 clones, around 88% seen once. Sequencing input: PBMCs or T cells enriched from blood (not recorded which). These receptors were taken from a woman aged 45-65 years in a cohort exposed to, infected with or recovered from COVID-19 (not recorded which).

V is TRBV10-3 and J is TRBJ2-7; D is undetermined. Trimming removed 11 bases at V and 2 bases at J, with 10 bases between. This CDR3 region has 11 residues. The germline V gene has CDR1 ENHRY and CDR2 SYGVKD. The CDR3 DNA sequence: TGTGCCTCCGCGGAAACCTACGAGCAGTACTTC. Protein: CASAETYEQYF.

The chain has TRBV18 and TRBJ1-6; TRBD1 might be the D (6 bases). Germline CDR1 KGHSH, CDR2 LQKENI. V was pared by 1 base and J by 8 bases, with 15 bases between. This CDR3 has 16 residues. The CDR3 is CASSPRRGGYDSPLHF. The CDR3 bases are TGTGCCAGCTCACCACGAAGGGGGGGATATGATTCACCCCTCCACTTT.

The chain uses TRBV11-3 and TRBJ2-5, with TRBD1 identical over 11 bases. Germline V gene data show CDR1 as SGHNT and CDR2 as YENEEA. V shed 4 bases, J shed 3 bases, and the junction held 4 bases outside the gene matches. The CDR3 is 15 residues long. The CDR3 spells CASSSGQGGEETQYF. CDR3 nucleotides: TGTGCCAGCAGCTCGGGACAGGGGGGAGAAGAGACCCAGTACTTC.

This clone has only one observation. The rearrangement joins TRBV15 to TRBJ2-5, with a possible D match to TRBD1 (5 bases). The CDR3 extends over 15 amino acids. Trimming took off 3 bases at V and 5 bases at J, with 16 bases between the two ends. The germline V gene has CDR1 LNHNV and CDR2 YYDKDF (reference sequence). As DNA, the CDR3 is TGTGCCACCAGCAGTCACACCGCAGGGTTGGAGACCCAGTACTTC. Translated: CATSSHTAGLETQYF.

The chain combines TRBV7-8 with TRBJ2-3; D is unclear. Germline values: CDR1 SGHVS, CDR2 FQNEAQ. V gave up 7 bases and J gave up 0 bases, with 11 bases separating them. The CDR3 runs 14 residues. This chain's CDR3 is CASIPETSTDTQYF. Here the CDR3 DNA reads TGTGCCAGCATCCCGGAGACTAGCACAGATACGCAGTATTTT.

The V call is TRBV24-1, the J call TRBJ2-1; D is possibly TRBD2 (5 bases). Trimming left V 4 bases short and J 3 bases short, with 21 bases between. Germline lookup yields CDR1 KGHDR and CDR2 SFDVKD. The CDR3 loop spans 18 amino acids. The CDR3 spells CATSDYRGPASIYNEQFF. The CDR3 coding sequence is TGTGCCACCAGTGACTACCGAGGGCCCGCGTCAATCTACAATGAGCAGTTCTTC.

The rearrangement uses TRBV5-4 and TRBJ2-5; 9 bases map to TRBD2. This CDR3 region has 17 residues. V lost 0 bases, J lost 5 bases, and 11 bases stayed unmatched. Germline CDR1 SGHNT, CDR2 YYREEE (reference sequence). The CDR3: CASSLGEPGLAGETQYF. The CDR3 DNA sequence: TGTGCCAGCAGCTTGGGGGAACCGGGACTAGCCGGTGAGACCCAGTACTTC.

This chain links TRBV15 with TRBJ2-2; weak D call: TRBD2 (6 bases). CDR1 LNHNV and CDR2 YYDKDF come from the germline V gene (reference sequence). This CDR3 is 17 amino acids long. V lost 3 bases and J lost 5, with 19 bases in between. As DNA, the CDR3 is TGTGCCACCAGCAGCAAATACAGGACTACCCCGACCGGGGAGCTGTTTTTT. Translating it yields CATSSKYRTTPTGELFF.

This clone came up once. The V and J genes are TRBV6-5 and TRBJ1-4; D is ambiguous. Deletions cut 6 bases from V and 7 bases from J, with 9 bases between. The CDR3 sequence is 12 residues long. The germline CDR1 and CDR2 sequences are MNHEY and SVGAGI. The CDR3 loop is CASSRGGEKLFF. Here the CDR3 DNA reads TGTGCCAGCAGCCGAGGCGGTGAAAAACTGTTTTTT.

This chain joins TRBV4-3 and TRBJ2-7, with TRBD1 matching 7 bases. Germline assignment: CDR1 LGHNA and CDR2 YSLEER. With 0 bases clipped from V and 2 bases from J, the junction kept 7 bases outside the gene matches. The CDR3 is made up of 16 amino acids. CDR3 sequence reads: CASSQDWRTGTYEQYF. The DNA for the CDR3 is TGCGCCAGCAGCCAAGATTGGAGGACAGGAACCTACGAGCAGTACTTC.

The rearrangement links TRBV7-2 to TRBJ1-2; possible D gene TRBD1, 5 bases. In germline, CDR1 is SGHTA, CDR2 FQGNSA. The CDR3 totals 16 residues. V was shortened by 1 base and J by 8 bases, with 20 bases between the two germline ends. CDR3 amino acids: CASSLGFLGANGGYTF. The CDR3 coding sequence is TGTGCCAGCAGCTTAGGATTCCTAGGGGCCAATGGGGGCTACACCTTC.

J is TRBJ2-2 and V is TRBV9; 7 positions agree with TRBD1. The CDR3 has 18 amino acids. Germline CDR1 SGDLS, CDR2 YYNGEE. The V gene end was trimmed by 4 bases and the J gene end by 6 bases; junction bases not matched to a gene: 18. CDR3: CASSLTTGFSFNAGELFF. The CDR3 DNA follows: TGTGCCAGCAGCTTAACGACAGGGTTTTCTTTTAACGCCGGGGAGCTGTTTTTT.

The chain is built from TRBV5-1 and TRBJ2-3; D possibly corresponds to TRBD2 (7 bases). CDR3 length: 15 residues. V was shortened by 4 bases and J by 6 bases, with 18 bases between the two germline ends. The germline V gene has CDR1 SGHRS and CDR2 YFSETQ. The CDR3 loop reads CASSPQGAGLDTQYF. DNA of the CDR3: TGCGCCAGCAGCCCACAGGGAGCGGGGCTGGATACGCAGTATTTT.

This clone was seen only once. The J gene is TRBJ2-5, the V gene TRBV29-1, with 11 bases fitting TRBD2. CDR1 and CDR2 from the germline V gene are SQVTM and ANQGSEA. CDR3 length: 15 residues. The ends lost 4 bases at V and 5 bases at J; junction bases unmatched: 9. In DNA form, the CDR3 reads TGCAGCGTTGGTGTAGCGGGAGGGCCTCAGGAGACCCAGTACTTC. Protein: CSVGVAGGPQETQYF.

The chain combines TRBV5-6 with TRBJ1-5, with TRBD1 as a possible D gene (6 bases). The length of the CDR3 is 17 residues. Between the trimmed V and J ends, which lost 4 bases and 1 base, there was a span of 18 bases. CDR1 and CDR2 from the germline V gene are SGHDT and YYEEEE. The CDR3 loop reads CASSLHGGQISNQPQHF. CDR3 in DNA: TGTGCCAGCAGCCTCCACGGGGGGCAGATAAGCAATCAGCCCCAGCATTTT.

The chain uses TRBV27 and TRBJ2-7; D is possibly TRBD1 (6 bases). Germline V gene lookup returns CDR1 MNHEY and CDR2 SMNVEV (reference sequence). V was clipped by 3 bases and J by 3 bases, with 15 bases between them. This CDR3 spans 15 amino acids. CDR3 in amino acids: CASSLQQGGYYEQYF. CDR3 DNA: TGTGCCAGCAGTTTGCAACAGGGTGGTTACTACGAGCAGTACTTC.

This clone appeared a single time. An end of the junction differs from the germline gene, which may be a read error. V gene TRBV5-4 combines with J gene TRBJ1-6; D remains unclear. The CDR3 has 17 residues. Germline CDR1 reads SGHNT; CDR2 reads YYREEE (reference sequence). The CDR3 spells CASTDAPRGSYNSPLHF. CDR3 sequence (DNA): TGTGCCAGCACCGACGCTCCTCGGGGATCCTACAATTCACCCCTCCACTTT.